This TCR beta chain is from a study of blood T cell repertoires in COVID-19 (dated by TCRdb to the early 2020s). Context from the whole study: Collaborator samples came from the United States, Italy and Spain and covered acute and convalescent phases of COVID-19. The material from the prospective study consisted of cDNA or gDNA derived from T cells, B-cell-depleted T cells, or PBMCs. The dataset comprised deeply sampled blood TCRbeta repertoires from subjects exposed to, actively infected with, or recovered from COVID-19. The repertoires were released in a freely available public database intended as a resource for research on the immune response to SARS-CoV-2. The samples were drawn from the first 160 participants of the ongoing ImmuneRACE study and from about 1,200 subjects provided by 6 global collaborators. The sample metadata nearly always contained a de-identified subject ID, COVID-19 status, age in years and sex. Where available, HLA class I and class II types were obtained from metadata supplied by the sample provider rather than from assay-based typing. The paper's findings and limits, for the study overall: Clinical and demographic metadata were provided uncurated, with the amount varying by source and participant.

Details on this clone: Its binding antigen is unknown. Nothing much larger sits one base from this clone, and base qualities are not available.

TCRbeta CDR3 regions were amplified from genomic DNA using the immunoSEQ Assay, a bias-controlled multiplex PCR. The paper's data handling went like this. Within the assay, amplification of reference gene primers was used to estimate how many nucleated cells each sample contained. To quantify the absolute abundance of each unique TCRbeta CDR3 rearrangement, sequence reads were collapsed and filtered. For each sample, productive Simpson clonality was calculated as the square root of Simpson's diversity index over productive rearrangements. TCRdb obtained this table from immuneACCESS and retained in-frame rearrangements with V and J assigned. These tables miss some clones; where compared with another copy, unresolved V genes account for less than half of the shortfall, and the remainder is unexplained. V and J calls and clone size are given by that table; D and trimming were obtained from the DNA. This sample comprises 270,000 or so clones, less than 90% of them detected only once. The ten biggest clones cover about 12% of the sample.

One collaborating source in Seattle enrolled patients while the patients were actively infected and followed the patients over time throughout the course of disease. Whole blood was collected in K2EDTA tubes by collaborating institutions according to the institutions' own protocols. For TCRbeta analysis, collaborators shipped samples as frozen whole blood, isolated PBMCs, or DNA extracted from either of those sample types. The sample taken for sequencing was peripheral blood. This TCR came from a woman in her 30s with COVID-19, enrolled during active disease.

The DNA is TGTGCCAGCAGCTCCCGGGGGGGGGCAGTTGGTGGCACAGATACGCAGTATTTT. Translated, it gives CASSSRGGAVGGTDTQYF. In this chain, TRBV5-6 is recombined with TRBJ2-3, with 8 bases matching TRBD2. Clipping removes 3 bases from V and 1 base from J, with 13 as the unmatched junction base count. Reading the germline V gene gives CDR1 SGHDT and CDR2 YYEEEE. The CDR3 measures 18 amino acids from cysteine to phenylalanine. Kept here is only the CDR3 DNA, which spans 54 bases and is read in frame from base 1. With all but the CDR3 taken from the reference TRBV5-6 and TRBJ2-3 genes, the full variable domain is: DAGVTQSPTHLIKTRGQQVTLRCSPKSGHDTVSWYQQALGQGPQFIFQYYEEEERQRGNFPDRFSGHQFPNYSSELNVNALLLGDSALYLCASSSRGGAVGGTDTQYFGPGTRLTVL.